The 24 T cell receptor beta chains reported below all come from one sample, sequenced in a study of blood T cell repertoires in COVID-19. This table comes from immunoSEQ multiplex PCR, and its TCRdb copy is limited to in-frame clones, with some not included. Counted here are 95,000 to 150,000 clones, around 78% occurring once; the ten biggest clones make up 2.3%. The sample consisted of peripheral blood. The source is a man between 70 and 80 years old with acute or convalescent COVID-19.

This chain uses TRBV7-2 with TRBJ1-1; a possible D gene is TRBD1 (5 bases). Looked up from germline, CDR1 is SGHTA and CDR2 is FQGNSA. This CDR3 has 12 amino acids. Trimming removed 1 base from V and 11 bases from J, with 11 bases in between. The CDR3 protein is CASSLGRGWAFF. The CDR3 DNA reads TGTGCCAGCAGCTTAGGGAGGGGCTGGGCTTTCTTT. The variable domain in full, with the rest retrieved from reference TRBV7-2 and TRBJ1-1, is GAGVSQSPSNKVTEKGKDVELRCDPISGHTALYWYRQSLGQGLEFLIYFQGNSAPDKSGLPSDRFSAERTGGSVSTLTIQRTQQEDSAVYLCASSLGRGWAFFGQGTRLTVV.

In its sample, this clone was seen once. The chain uses TRBV6-5 and TRBJ1-1, with D maybe TRBD1 (5 bases). This CDR3 has 13 amino acids. The germline V gene encodes CDR1 MNHEY and CDR2 SVGAGI. V lost 3 bases and J lost 3, with 8 bases in between. CDR3 DNA: TGTGCCAGCAGTTATGGGACTTACACTGAAGCTTTCTTT. Encoded protein: CASSYGTYTEAFF.

In this sample, this clone turned up a few times. The CDR3, as DNA: TGTGCCAGCAGGCCGGGACATGAGGCTCAGCCCCAGCATTTT. This codes for CASRPGHEAQPQHF. This chain joins TRBV6-5 and TRBJ1-5; a weak D match, TRBD1 (6 bases). This CDR3 is built from 14 residues. V was shortened by 6 bases and J by 6 bases, with 15 bases between the two germline ends. Germline assignment: CDR1 MNHEY and CDR2 SVGAGI.

This rearrangement joins TRBV28 to TRBJ1-2; 9 nucleotides align to TRBD1. Germline V CDR1 and CDR2: MDHEN, SYDVKM. The CDR3 length is 14 residues. The V and J ends lost 3 bases and 5 bases, in that order; junction bases with no gene match: 4. Here the CDR3 DNA reads TGTGCCAGCAGTTTCCAGGGACAGGGTTATGGCTACACCTTC. It yields the protein CASSFQGQGYGYTF.

This chain joins TRBV11-2 and TRBJ2-7; no definite D call. Trimming stripped 3 bases from V and 2 bases from J, with 5 bases between. The CDR3 loop spans 12 amino acids. Per the germline V gene, CDR1 is SGHAT and CDR2 is FQNNGV. The CDR3 is CASSLLAYEQYF. DNA for the CDR3: TGTGCCAGCAGCTTGCTAGCCTACGAGCAGTACTTC.

The chain carries TRBV13 and TRBJ2-5; D possibly corresponds to TRBD1 (6 bases). V shed 5 bases and J shed 1 base, with 11 bases lying between them. Germline CDR1 reads PRHDT; CDR2 reads FYEKMQ (reference sequence). The CDR3 sequence is 14 residues long. In nucleotides, the CDR3 is TGTGCCAGCAGCCACATACAGGGCCAAGAGACCCAGTACTTC. It is translated as CASSHIQGQETQYF. The full variable domain, completed using reference TRBV13 and TRBJ2-5, is AAGVIQSPRHLIKEKRETATLKCYPIPRHDTVYWYQQGPGQDPQFLISFYEKMQSDKGSIPDRFSAQQFSDYHSELNMSSLELGDSALYFCASSHIQGQETQYFGPGTRLLVL.

This chain uses TRBV12-3 or TRBV12-4 with TRBJ2-7; tentative D call: TRBD1 (5 bases). There are 13 residues in the CDR3. V was clipped by 2 bases and J by 4 bases, with 9 bases between them. Here the CDR3 reads CASSLYTGYEQYF. CDR3 DNA: TGTGCCAGCAGTTTATATACAGGTTACGAGCAGTACTTC.

This chain joins TRBV19 and TRBJ1-1; D remains unclear. Germline values: CDR1 LNHDA, CDR2 SQIVND (reference sequence). V was shortened by 5 bases and J by 4 bases, with 11 bases between the two germline ends. The CDR3 has 13 amino acids. The DNA for the CDR3 is TGTGCCAGTAGTGAGAGCGTGGGCACTGAAGCTTTCTTT. Protein product: CASSESVGTEAFF. The full variable domain, rest sourced from reference TRBV19 and TRBJ1-1, is DGGITQSPKYLFRKEGQNVTLSCEQNLNHDAMYWYRQDPGQGLRLIYYSQIVNDFQKGDIAEGYSVSREKKESFPLTVTSAQKNPTAFYLCASSESVGTEAFFGQGTRLTVV.

The DNA of the CDR3 is TGTGCCAGCAGTTACTCGGCGGCAGGGACAGACAATCAGCCCCAGCATTTT. This translates into CASSYSAAGTDNQPQHF. The rearrangement links TRBV6-2 or TRBV6-3 to TRBJ1-5; 7 bases fit TRBD1. Germline CDR1 and CDR2: MNHEY and SVGEGT. This CDR3 contains 17 residues. The junction had 8 bases not matched to a gene; V was cut back by 0 bases and J by 3 bases.

The chain is built from TRBV18 and TRBJ1-2, with 9 bases matching TRBD1. V shed 6 bases, J shed 2 bases, and the junction held 4 bases outside the gene matches. The CDR3 length is 14 residues. The V gene's germline CDR1 is KGHSH and CDR2 LQKENI. The CDR3 sequence is CASSGGQGNYGYTF. CDR3 DNA sequence: TGTGCCAGCTCCGGGGGACAGGGCAACTATGGCTACACCTTC.

V and J are TRBV29-1 and TRBJ2-7, with D perhaps TRBD1 (5 bases). Germline CDR1 is SQVTM and CDR2 is ANQGSEA. Trimming removed 4 bases from V and 5 bases from J, with 9 bases in between. CDR3 length: 11 amino acids. The CDR3 bases are TGCAGCGTTGGATCAGGGAACGAGCAGTACTTC. This encodes CSVGSGNEQYF.

The rearrangement uses TRBV7-6 and TRBJ1-5; tentative D call: TRBD1 (5 bases). CDR1 SGHVS and CDR2 FNYEAQ come from the germline V gene. The CDR3 loop spans 18 amino acids. V was cut by 1 base and J by 0 bases, with 16 bases left in between. CDR3 DNA sequence: TGTGCCAGCAGCTTAGAGGGCGGGGGTCTTTATAGCAATCAGCCCCAGCATTTT. Protein sequence: CASSLEGGGLYSNQPQHF.

The chain carries TRBV5-8 and TRBJ1-4, with TRBD1 matching over 8 bases. CDR1 is SGHTS and CDR2 is YDEGEE in the germline V gene. The CDR3 is 15 residues long. V shed 6 bases and J 2 bases; nucleotides not matched to a gene: 6. For the CDR3, the DNA is TGTGCCAGCACCCAGGGGGCTTGGACTAATGAAAAACTGTTTTTT. Amino acids: CASTQGAWTNEKLFF.

In this sample, this clone turned up a few times. This rearrangement joins TRBV3-1 (or the pseudogene TRBV3-2) to TRBJ1-3, with 7 bases matching TRBD1. The trim removed 4 bases at V and 1 base at J, leaving 1 base unmatched. The CDR3 sequence is 14 residues long. The germline CDR1 and CDR2 sequences are LGHDT and YNNKEL (reference sequence). CDR3 sequence: CASSPTGSGNTIYF. The CDR3 nucleotides read TGTGCCAGCAGCCCGACAGGGTCTGGAAACACCATATATTTT.

J is TRBJ2-5 and V is TRBV5-8; 7 nucleotides align to TRBD1. V lost 3 bases and J lost 0; bases outside the gene matches: 5. Germline CDR1 reads SGHTS; CDR2 reads YDEGEE. The length of the CDR3 is 15 residues. CDR3 region: CASSSWGQYQETQYF. For the CDR3, the DNA is TGTGCCAGCAGCTCGTGGGGACAGTACCAAGAGACCCAGTACTTC.

The chain couples TRBV11-3 to TRBJ2-1; tentative D call: TRBD2 (7 bases). Germline CDR1 reads SGHNT; CDR2 reads YENEEA. This CDR3 is built from 14 residues. Trimming shortened V by 7 bases and J by 5 bases, and 15 bases separated the two germline ends. The CDR3: CASTKGGSDNEQFF. In DNA, the CDR3 is TGTGCCAGCACTAAGGGGGGGTCAGACAATGAGCAGTTCTTC.

This chain uses TRBV19 with TRBJ2-4; the match to TRBD2 covers 16 bases. The V gene end was trimmed by 7 bases and the J gene end by 8 bases; junction bases not matched to a gene: 8. Per the germline V gene, CDR1 is LNHDA and CDR2 is SQIVND (reference sequence). CDR3 size: 16 residues. The CDR3 region is CASTSPGLAGGHIQYF. As DNA, the CDR3 is TGTGCCAGTACCTCCCCGGGACTAGCGGGGGGGCACATTCAGTACTTC.

The table lists this clone with a few counts. The CDR3 DNA reads TGTGCCAGCAGTGAAATGACAGCCTTCTACAATGAGCAGTTCTTC. Protein product: CASSEMTAFYNEQFF. The chain couples TRBV6-1 to TRBJ2-1; D possibly corresponds to TRBD1 (5 bases). Germline CDR1 reads MNHNS; CDR2 reads SASEGT. V lost 2 bases and J 3 bases, leaving 11 bases between the germline ends. The CDR3 is made up of 15 amino acids.

V and J are TRBV10-3 and TRBJ2-7; a weak D match, TRBD1 (5 bases). The germline V gene encodes CDR1 ENHRY and CDR2 SYGVKD. V lost 1 base, J lost 7 bases, and 17 bases lay in between. This CDR3 has 15 amino acids. This chain's CDR3 is CAISEYQGTLGEQYF. The CDR3 nucleotides are TGTGCCATCAGTGAGTATCAGGGAACCCTTGGGGAGCAGTACTTC.

V usage is TRBV27 and J usage is TRBJ2-5, with TRBD1 identical over 8 bases. The CDR3 runs to 16 residues. Germline CDR1 reads MNHEY; CDR2 reads SMNVEV (reference sequence). V shed 0 bases, J shed 5 bases, and the junction held 8 bases outside the gene matches. The CDR3 sequence: CASSLSWTGNRETQYF. The DNA for the CDR3 is TGTGCCAGCAGTTTATCCTGGACAGGGAATCGCGAGACCCAGTACTTC.

V is TRBV5-1 and J is TRBJ1-2; TRBD1 is a possible D gene (6 bases). This CDR3 has 15 amino acids. Trimming removed 3 bases from V and 3 bases from J, with 15 bases in between. Germline CDR1 is SGHRS and CDR2 is YFSETQ. The chain's CDR3 is CASSWTGGRDYGYTF. DNA of the CDR3: TGCGCCAGCAGCTGGACCGGGGGGCGAGACTATGGCTACACCTTC.

The chain recombines TRBV5-1 with TRBJ1-1; D possibly corresponds to TRBD1 (6 bases). CDR3 length equals 13 residues. V was cut by 3 bases and J by 4 bases, with 10 bases left in between. Germline loops: CDR1 SGHRS, CDR2 YFSETQ. CDR3 residues: CASSWGGLTEAFF. DNA for the CDR3: TGCGCCAGCAGCTGGGGGGGGCTCACTGAAGCTTTCTTT. The complete variable domain, with remaining parts taken from reference TRBV5-1 and TRBJ1-1, reads KAGVTQTPRYLIKTRGQQVTLSCSPISGHRSVSWYQQTPGQGLQFLFEYFSETQRNKGNFPGRFSGRQFSNSRSEMNVSTLELGDSALYLCASSWGGLTEAFFGQGTRLTVV.

This clone turned up a few times. The rearrangement joins TRBV5-1 to TRBJ1-4; D unresolved. Germline V gene sequence: CDR1 SGHRS, CDR2 YFSETQ. This CDR3 has 14 amino acids. Trimming removed 1 base from V and 5 bases from J, with 9 bases in between. The CDR3 loop is CASSLFGENEKLFF. The CDR3 bases are TGCGCCAGCAGCTTGTTTGGAGAAAATGAAAAACTGTTTTTT.

This chain links TRBV19 with TRBJ1-2, with 12 bases that match TRBD1. The length of the CDR3 is 15 residues. The V and J ends lost 6 bases and 3 bases, in that order; junction bases with no gene match: 5. Germline V lookup: CDR1 LNHDA, CDR2 SQIVND (reference sequence). The DNA for the CDR3 is TGTGCCAGTAGCGGGGGACAGGGGGCGGACTATGGCTACACCTTC. It specifies CASSGGQGADYGYTF.